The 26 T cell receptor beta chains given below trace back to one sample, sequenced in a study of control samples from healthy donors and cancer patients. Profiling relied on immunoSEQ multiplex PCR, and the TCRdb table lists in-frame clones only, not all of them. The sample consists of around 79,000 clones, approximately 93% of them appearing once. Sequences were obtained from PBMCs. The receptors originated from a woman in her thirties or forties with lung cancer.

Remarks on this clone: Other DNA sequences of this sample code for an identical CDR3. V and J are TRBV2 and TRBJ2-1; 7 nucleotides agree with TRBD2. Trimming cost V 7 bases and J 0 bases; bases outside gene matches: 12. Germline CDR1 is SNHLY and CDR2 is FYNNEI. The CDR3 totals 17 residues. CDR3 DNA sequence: TGTGCCAGCAAAGGGGAGGGTCCGGGGGTCTCCTACAATGAGCAGTTCTTC. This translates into CASKGEGPGVSYNEQFF. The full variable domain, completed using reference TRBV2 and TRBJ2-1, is EPEVTQTPSHQVTQMGQEVILRCVPISNHLYFYWYRQILGQKVEFLVSFYNNEISEKSEIFDDQFSVERPDGSNFTLKIRSTKLEDSAMYFCASKGEGPGVSYNEQFFGPGTRLTVL.

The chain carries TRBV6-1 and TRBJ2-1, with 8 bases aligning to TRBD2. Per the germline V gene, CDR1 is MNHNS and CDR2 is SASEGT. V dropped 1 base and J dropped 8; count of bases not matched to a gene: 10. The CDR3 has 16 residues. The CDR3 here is CASSEVRGVIIDEQFF. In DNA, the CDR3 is TGTGCCAGCAGTGAAGTGCGGGGGGTGATTATCGATGAGCAGTTCTTC.

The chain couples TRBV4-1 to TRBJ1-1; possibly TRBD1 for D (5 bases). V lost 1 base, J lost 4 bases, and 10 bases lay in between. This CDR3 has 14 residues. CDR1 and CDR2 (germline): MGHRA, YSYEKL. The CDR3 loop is CASSQAEGTTEAFF. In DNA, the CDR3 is TGCGCCAGCAGCCAAGCGGAAGGGACCACTGAAGCTTTCTTT.

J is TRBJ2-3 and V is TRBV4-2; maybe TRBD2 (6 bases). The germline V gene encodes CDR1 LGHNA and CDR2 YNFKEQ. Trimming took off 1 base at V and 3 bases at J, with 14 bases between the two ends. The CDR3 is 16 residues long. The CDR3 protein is CASSQASLRGTDTQYF. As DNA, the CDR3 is TGTGCCAGCAGCCAAGCGTCATTGCGGGGAACAGATACGCAGTATTTT.

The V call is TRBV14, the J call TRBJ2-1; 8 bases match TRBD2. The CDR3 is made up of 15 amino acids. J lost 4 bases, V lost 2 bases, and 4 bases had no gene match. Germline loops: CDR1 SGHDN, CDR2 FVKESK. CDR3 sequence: CASSQWRGDYNEQFF. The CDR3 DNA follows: TGTGCCAGCAGCCAATGGCGGGGGGATTACAATGAGCAGTTCTTC.

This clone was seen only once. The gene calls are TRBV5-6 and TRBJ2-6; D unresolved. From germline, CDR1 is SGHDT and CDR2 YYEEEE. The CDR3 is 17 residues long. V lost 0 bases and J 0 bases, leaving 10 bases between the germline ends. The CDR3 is CASSLDPRYSGANVLTF. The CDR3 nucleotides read TGTGCCAGCAGCTTGGATCCCCGGTACTCTGGGGCCAACGTCCTGACTTTC.

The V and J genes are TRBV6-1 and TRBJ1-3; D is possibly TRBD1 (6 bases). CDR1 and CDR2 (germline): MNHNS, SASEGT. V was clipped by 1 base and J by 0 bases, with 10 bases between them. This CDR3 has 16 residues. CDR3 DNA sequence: TGTGCCAGCAGTGAAGAGGGGGAAAGCTCTGGAAACACCATATATTTT. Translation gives CASSEEGESSGNTIYF.

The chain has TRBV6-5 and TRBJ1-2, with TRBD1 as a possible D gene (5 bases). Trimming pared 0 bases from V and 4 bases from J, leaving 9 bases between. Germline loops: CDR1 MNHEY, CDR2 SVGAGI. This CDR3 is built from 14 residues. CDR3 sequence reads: CASSYSWGSYGYTF. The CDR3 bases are TGTGCCAGCAGTTACTCGTGGGGGAGCTATGGCTACACCTTC.

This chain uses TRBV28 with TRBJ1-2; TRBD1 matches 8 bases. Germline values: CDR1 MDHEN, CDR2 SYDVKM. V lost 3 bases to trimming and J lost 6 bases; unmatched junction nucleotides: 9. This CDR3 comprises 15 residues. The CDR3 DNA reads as TGTGCCAGCAGTTTGAGTCGGACAGGGAGCCATGGCTACACCTTC. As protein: CASSLSRTGSHGYTF.

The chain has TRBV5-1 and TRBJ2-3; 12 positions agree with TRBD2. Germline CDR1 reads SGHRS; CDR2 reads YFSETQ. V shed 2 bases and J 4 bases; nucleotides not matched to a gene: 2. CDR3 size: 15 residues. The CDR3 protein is CASSFGLAGSDTQYF. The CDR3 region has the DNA TGCGCCAGCAGCTTCGGACTAGCGGGGTCAGATACGCAGTATTTT.

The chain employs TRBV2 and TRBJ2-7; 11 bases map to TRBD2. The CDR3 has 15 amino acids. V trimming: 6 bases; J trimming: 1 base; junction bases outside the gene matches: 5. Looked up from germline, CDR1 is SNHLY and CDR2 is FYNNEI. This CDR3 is CASRLAGGPSYEQYF. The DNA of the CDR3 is TGTGCCAGCAGGTTAGCGGGGGGGCCGTCCTACGAGCAGTACTTC.

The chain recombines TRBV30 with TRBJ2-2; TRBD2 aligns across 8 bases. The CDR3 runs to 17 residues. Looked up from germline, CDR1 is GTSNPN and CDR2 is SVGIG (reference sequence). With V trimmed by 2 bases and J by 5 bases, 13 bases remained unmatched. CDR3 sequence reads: CAWSRPPRLAWTGELFF. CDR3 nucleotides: TGTGCCTGGAGTCGACCCCCCCGACTAGCGTGGACCGGGGAGCTGTTTTTT.

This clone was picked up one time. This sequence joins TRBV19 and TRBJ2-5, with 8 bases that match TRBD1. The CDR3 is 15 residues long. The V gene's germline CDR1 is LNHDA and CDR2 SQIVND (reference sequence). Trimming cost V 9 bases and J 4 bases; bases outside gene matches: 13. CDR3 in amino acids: CARRGATGVGETQYF. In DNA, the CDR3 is TGTGCCAGGAGAGGAGCGACAGGGGTAGGAGAGACCCAGTACTTC.

In DNA form, the CDR3 reads TGTGCCAGCACCCCCCAGGGGGAGCCCGGGCAGCCCCAGCATTTT. Protein: CASTPQGEPGQPQHF. The chain is built from TRBV7-9 and TRBJ1-5; the match to TRBD1 covers 7 bases. The J segment lost 7 bases and the V segment lost 7 bases, leaving 13 bases of the junction unmatched. Germline V CDR1 and CDR2: SEHNR, FQNEAQ (reference sequence). The CDR3 consists of 15 residues.

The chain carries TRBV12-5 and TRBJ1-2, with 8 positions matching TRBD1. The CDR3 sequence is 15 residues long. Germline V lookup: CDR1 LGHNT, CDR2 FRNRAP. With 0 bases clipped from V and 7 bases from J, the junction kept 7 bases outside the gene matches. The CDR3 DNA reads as TGTGCTAGTGGTTTGGTACAGGGGGGACTCTTTGGCTACACCTTC. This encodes CASGLVQGGLFGYTF.

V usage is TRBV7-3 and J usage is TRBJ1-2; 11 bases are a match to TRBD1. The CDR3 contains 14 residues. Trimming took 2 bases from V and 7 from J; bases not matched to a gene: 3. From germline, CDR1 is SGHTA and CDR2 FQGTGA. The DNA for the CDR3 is TGTGCCAGCAGCTTAGGACAGGGGGCCGGTGGCTACACCTTC. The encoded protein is CASSLGQGAGGYTF.

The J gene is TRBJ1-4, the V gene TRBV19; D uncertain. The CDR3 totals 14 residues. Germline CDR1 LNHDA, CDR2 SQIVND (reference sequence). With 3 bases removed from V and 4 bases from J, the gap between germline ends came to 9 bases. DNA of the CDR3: TGTGCCAGTAGTATCCGGCAGTTTAATGAAAAACTGTTTTTT. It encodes CASSIRQFNEKLFF. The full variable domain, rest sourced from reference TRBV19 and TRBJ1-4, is DGGITQSPKYLFRKEGQNVTLSCEQNLNHDAMYWYRQDPGQGLRLIYYSQIVNDFQKGDIAEGYSVSREKKESFPLTVTSAQKNPTAFYLCASSIRQFNEKLFFGSGTQLSVL.

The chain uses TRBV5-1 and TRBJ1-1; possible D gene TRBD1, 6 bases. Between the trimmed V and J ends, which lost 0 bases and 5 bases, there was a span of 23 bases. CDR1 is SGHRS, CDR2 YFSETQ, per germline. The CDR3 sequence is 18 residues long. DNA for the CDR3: TGCGCCAGCAGCTTGGCCATAGGGCCGGCGAAGGGGGGGACTGAAGCTTTCTTT. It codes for CASSLAIGPAKGGTEAFF. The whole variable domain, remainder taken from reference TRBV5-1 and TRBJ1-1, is KAGVTQTPRYLIKTRGQQVTLSCSPISGHRSVSWYQQTPGQGLQFLFEYFSETQRNKGNFPGRFSGRQFSNSRSEMNVSTLELGDSALYLCASSLAIGPAKGGTEAFFGQGTRLTVV.

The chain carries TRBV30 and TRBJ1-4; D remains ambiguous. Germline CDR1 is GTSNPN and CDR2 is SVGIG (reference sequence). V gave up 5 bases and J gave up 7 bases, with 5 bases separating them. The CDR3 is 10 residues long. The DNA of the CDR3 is TGTGCCTGGGTGGGTGAAAAACTGTTTTTT. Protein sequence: CAWVGEKLFF. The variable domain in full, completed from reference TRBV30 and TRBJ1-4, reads SQTIHQWPATLVQPVGSPLSLECTVEGTSNPNLYWYRQAAGRGLQLLFYSVGIGQISSEVPQNLSASRPQDRQFILSSKKLLLSDSGFYLCAWVGEKLFFGSGTQLSVL.

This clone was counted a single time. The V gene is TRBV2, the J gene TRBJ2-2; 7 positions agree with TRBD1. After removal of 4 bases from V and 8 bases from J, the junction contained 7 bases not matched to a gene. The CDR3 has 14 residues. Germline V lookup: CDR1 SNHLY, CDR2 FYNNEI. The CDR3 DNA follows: TGTGCCAGCAGTGCCTGGACAGGCCCAGGGGAGCTGTTTTTT. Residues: CASSAWTGPGELFF.

CDR3 loop: CASSSGHLYEQYF. In nucleotides, the CDR3 is TGTGCCAGCAGCTCCGGACACCTCTACGAGCAGTACTTC. The rearrangement joins TRBV7-9 to TRBJ2-7, with a possible D match to TRBD1 (5 bases). Trimming took 4 bases from V and 3 from J, leaving 10 bases between them. The V gene's germline CDR1 is SEHNR and CDR2 FQNEAQ (reference sequence). The CDR3 is 13 amino acids.

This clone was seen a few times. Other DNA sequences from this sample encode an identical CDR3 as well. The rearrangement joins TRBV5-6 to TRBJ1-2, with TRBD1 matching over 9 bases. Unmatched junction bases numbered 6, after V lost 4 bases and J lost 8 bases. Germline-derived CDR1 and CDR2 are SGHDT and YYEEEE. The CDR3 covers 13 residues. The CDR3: CASSARTGDGYTF. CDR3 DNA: TGTGCCAGCAGCGCACGGACAGGGGACGGCTACACCTTC.

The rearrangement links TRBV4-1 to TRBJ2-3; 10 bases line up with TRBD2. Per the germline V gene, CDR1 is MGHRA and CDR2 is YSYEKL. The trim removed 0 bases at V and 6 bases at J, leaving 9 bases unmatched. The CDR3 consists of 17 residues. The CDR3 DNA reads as TGCGCCAGCAGCCAAGATGCGGGACTAGCGATCCGGGATACGCAGTATTTT. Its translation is CASSQDAGLAIRDTQYF.

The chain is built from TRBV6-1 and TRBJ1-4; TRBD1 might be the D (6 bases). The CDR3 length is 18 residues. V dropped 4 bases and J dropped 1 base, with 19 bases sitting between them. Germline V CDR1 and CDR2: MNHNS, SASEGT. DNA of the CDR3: TGTGCCAGCAGTGGTCCAAGGGCCCCCAGGGGAACTAATGAAAAACTGTTTTTT. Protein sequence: CASSGPRAPRGTNEKLFF.

DNA for the CDR3: TGTGCCAGCACCCTCGGGACACTCTATGGCTACACCTTC. It specifies CASTLGTLYGYTF. The rearrangement joins TRBV12-3 or TRBV12-4 to TRBJ1-2; tentative D call: TRBD1 (6 bases). The CDR3 is 13 amino acids. The ends were cut back, 7 bases at V and 4 bases at J, with 13 bases in the middle.

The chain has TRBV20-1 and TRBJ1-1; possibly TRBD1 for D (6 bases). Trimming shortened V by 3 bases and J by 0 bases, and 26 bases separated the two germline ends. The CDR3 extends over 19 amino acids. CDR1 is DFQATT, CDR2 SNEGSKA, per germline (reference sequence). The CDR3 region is CSASHNAGALPFMNTEAFF. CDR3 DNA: TGCAGTGCTAGTCATAACGCGGGGGCCCTCCCATTCATGAACACTGAAGCTTTCTTT.